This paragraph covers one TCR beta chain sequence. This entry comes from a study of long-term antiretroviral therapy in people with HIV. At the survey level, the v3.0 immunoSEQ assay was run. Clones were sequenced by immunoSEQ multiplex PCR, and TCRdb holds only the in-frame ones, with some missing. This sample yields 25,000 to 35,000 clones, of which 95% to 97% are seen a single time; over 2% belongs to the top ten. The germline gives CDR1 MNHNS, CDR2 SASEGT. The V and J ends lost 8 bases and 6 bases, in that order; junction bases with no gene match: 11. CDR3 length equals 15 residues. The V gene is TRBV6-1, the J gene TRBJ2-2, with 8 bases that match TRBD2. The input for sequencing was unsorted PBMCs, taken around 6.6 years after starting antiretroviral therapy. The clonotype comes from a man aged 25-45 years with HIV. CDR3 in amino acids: CASSAGTRRSGELFF. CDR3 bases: TGTGCCAGCTCGGCCGGGACTAGACGTTCCGGGGAGCTGTTTTTT.